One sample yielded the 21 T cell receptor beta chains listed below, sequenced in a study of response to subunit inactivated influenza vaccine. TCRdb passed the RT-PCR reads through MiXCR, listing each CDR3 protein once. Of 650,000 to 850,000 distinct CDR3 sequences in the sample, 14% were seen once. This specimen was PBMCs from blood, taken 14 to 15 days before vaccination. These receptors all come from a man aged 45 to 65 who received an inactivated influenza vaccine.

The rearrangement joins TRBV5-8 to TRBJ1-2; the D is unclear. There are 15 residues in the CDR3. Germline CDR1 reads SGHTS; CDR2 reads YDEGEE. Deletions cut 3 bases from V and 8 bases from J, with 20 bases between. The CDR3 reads CASSWPTRPGWGYTF. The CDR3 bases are TGTGCCAGCAGCTGGCCCACTAGACCGGGCTGGGGCTACACCTTC. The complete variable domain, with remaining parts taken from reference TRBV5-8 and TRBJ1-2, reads EAGVTQSPTHLIKTRGQQATLRCSPISGHTSVYWYQQALGLGLQFLLWYDEGEERNRGNFPPRFSGRQFPNYSSELNVNALELEDSALYLCASSWPTRPGWGYTFGSGTRLTVV.

The CDR3 is CASSRTGEVSPLHF. CDR3 DNA: TGTGCCAGCAGCAGGACAGGGGAGGTTTCACCCCTCCACTTT. The chain links TRBV7-9 to TRBJ1-6; TRBD1 aligns across 9 bases. The CDR3 consists of 14 residues. V shed 5 bases, J shed 9 bases, and the junction held 5 bases outside the gene matches. The V gene's germline CDR1 is SEHNR and CDR2 FQNEAQ (reference sequence).

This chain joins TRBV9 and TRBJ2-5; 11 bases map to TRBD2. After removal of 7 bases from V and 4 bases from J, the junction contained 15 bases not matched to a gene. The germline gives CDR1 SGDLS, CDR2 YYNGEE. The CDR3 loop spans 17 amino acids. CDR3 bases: TGTGCCAGCGCCACGAGTATAGCGGGAGGGTTGAGAGAGACCCAGTACTTC. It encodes CASATSIAGGLRETQYF.

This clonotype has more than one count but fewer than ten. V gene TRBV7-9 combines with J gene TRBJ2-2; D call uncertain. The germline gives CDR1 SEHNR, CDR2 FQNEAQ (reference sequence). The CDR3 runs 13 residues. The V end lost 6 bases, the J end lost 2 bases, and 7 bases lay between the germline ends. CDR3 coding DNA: TGTGCCAGCAGGGCAACAAACACCGGGGAGCTGTTTTTT. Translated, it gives CASRATNTGELFF.

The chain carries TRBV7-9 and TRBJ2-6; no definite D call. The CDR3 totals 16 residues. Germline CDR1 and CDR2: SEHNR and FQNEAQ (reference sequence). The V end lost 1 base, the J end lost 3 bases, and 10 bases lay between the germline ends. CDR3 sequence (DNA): TGTGCCAGCAGCTTAGGATCGGTTCATGGGGCCAACGTCCTGACTTTC. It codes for CASSLGSVHGANVLTF.

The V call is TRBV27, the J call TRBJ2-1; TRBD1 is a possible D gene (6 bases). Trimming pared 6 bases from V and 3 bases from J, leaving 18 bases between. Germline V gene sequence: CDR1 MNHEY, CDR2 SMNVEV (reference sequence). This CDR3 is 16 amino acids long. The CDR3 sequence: CASSGIQGSLYNEQFF. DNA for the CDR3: TGTGCCAGCAGCGGAATACAGGGCTCCCTCTACAATGAGCAGTTCTTC.

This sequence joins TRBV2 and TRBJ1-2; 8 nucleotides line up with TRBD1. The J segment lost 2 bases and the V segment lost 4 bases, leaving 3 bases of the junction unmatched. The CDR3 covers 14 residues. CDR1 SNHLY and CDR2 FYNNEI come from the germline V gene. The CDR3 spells CASSGGDRNYGYTF. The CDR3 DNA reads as TGTGCCAGCAGTGGAGGGGACAGGAACTATGGCTACACCTTC.

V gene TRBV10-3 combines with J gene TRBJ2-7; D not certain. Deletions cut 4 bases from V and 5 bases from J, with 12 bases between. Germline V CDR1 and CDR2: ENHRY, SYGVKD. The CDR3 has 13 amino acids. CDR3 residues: CAISVEGIHEQYF. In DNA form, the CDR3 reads TGTGCCATCAGTGTGGAAGGAATCCACGAGCAGTACTTC.

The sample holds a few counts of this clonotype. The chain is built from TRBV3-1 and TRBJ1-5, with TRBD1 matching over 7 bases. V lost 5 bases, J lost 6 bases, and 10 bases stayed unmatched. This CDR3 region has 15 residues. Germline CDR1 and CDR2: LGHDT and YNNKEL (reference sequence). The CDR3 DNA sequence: TGTGCCAGCAGCGACGTTCCAGGGGGGGCTCAGCCCCAGCATTTT. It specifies CASSDVPGGAQPQHF.

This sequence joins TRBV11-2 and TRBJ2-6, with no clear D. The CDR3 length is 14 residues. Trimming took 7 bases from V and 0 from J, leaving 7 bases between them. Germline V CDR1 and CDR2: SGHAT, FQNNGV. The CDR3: CASTDVSGANVLTF. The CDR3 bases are TGTGCCAGCACCGATGTCTCTGGGGCCAACGTCCTGACTTTC.

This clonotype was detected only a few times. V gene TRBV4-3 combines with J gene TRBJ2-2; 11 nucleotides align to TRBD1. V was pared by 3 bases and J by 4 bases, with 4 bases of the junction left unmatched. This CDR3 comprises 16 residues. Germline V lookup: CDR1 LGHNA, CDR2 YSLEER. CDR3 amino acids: CASSHGQGAFTGELFF. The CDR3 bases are TGCGCCAGCAGCCACGGACAGGGGGCTTTCACCGGGGAGCTGTTTTTT.

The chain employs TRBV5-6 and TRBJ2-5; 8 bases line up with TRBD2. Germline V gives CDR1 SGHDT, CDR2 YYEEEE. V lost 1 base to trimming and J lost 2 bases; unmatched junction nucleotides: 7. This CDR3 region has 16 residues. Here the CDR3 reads CASSLRRSGGQETQYF. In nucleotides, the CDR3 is TGTGCCAGCAGCTTGCGAAGATCGGGAGGGCAAGAGACCCAGTACTTC.

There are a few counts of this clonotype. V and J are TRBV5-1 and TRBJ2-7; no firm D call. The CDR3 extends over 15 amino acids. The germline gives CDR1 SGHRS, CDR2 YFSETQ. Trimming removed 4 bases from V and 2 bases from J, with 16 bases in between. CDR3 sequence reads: CASSISEPRPYEQYF. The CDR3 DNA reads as TGCGCCAGCAGCATATCTGAACCACGTCCCTACGAGCAGTACTTC.

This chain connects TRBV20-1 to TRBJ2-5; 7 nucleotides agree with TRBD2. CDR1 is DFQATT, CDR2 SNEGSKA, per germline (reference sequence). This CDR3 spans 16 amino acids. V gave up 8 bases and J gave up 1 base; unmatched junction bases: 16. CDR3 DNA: TGCAGTACAGGCGACAGCGGGGCCGGACTCCAAGAGACCCAGTACTTC. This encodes CSTGDSGAGLQETQYF.

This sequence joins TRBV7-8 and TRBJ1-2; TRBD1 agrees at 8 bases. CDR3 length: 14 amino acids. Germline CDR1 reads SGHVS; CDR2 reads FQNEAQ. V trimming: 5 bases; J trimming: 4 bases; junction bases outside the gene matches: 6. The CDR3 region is CASSPRTGTYGYTF. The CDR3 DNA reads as TGTGCCAGCAGCCCAAGGACAGGGACCTATGGCTACACCTTC.

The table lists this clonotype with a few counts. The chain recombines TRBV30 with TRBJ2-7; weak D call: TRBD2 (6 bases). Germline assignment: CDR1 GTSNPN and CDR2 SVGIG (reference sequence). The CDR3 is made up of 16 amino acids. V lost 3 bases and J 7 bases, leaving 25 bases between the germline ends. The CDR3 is CAWRQERRGTDGEQYF. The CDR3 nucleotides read TGTGCCTGGAGACAGGAGAGGAGGGGCACCGATGGTGAGCAGTACTTC. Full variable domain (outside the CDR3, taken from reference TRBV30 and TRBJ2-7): SQTIHQWPATLVQPVGSPLSLECTVEGTSNPNLYWYRQAAGRGLQLLFYSVGIGQISSEVPQNLSASRPQDRQFILSSKKLLLSDSGFYLCAWRQERRGTDGEQYFGPGTRLTVT.

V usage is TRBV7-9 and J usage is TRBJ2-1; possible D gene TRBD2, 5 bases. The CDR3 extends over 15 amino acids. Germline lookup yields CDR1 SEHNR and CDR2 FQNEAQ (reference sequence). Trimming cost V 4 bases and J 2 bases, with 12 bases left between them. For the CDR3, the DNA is TGTGCCAGCAGCTCTGACTACCCTACCTACAATGAGCAGTTCTTC. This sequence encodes CASSSDYPTYNEQFF.

CDR3 protein: CASSRTSGTTGELFF. The CDR3 bases are TGCGCCAGCAGCCGAACTAGCGGGACGACCGGGGAGCTGTTTTTT. The chain joins TRBV4-3 to TRBJ2-2; 10 nucleotides align to TRBD2. Germline CDR1 LGHNA, CDR2 YSLEER. With V trimmed by 4 bases and J by 5 bases, 4 bases remained unmatched. The CDR3 spans 15 residues.

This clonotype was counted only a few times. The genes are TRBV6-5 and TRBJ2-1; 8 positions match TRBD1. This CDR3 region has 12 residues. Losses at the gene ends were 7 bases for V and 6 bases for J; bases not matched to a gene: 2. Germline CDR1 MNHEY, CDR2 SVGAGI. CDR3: CASMDRANEQFF. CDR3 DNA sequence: TGTGCCAGCATGGACAGGGCCAATGAGCAGTTCTTC.

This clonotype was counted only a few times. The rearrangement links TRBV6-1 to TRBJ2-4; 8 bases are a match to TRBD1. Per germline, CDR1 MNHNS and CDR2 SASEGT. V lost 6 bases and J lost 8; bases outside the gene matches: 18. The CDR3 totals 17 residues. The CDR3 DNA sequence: TGTGCCAGCAGCCTAATGACAGGGGCTAACCCCCGGGACATTCAGTACTTC. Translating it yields CASSLMTGANPRDIQYF.

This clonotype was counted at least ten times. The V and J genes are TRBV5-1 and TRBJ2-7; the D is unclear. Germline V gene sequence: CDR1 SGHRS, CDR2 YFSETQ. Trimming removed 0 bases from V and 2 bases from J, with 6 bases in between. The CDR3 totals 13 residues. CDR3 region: CASSLDIAYEQYF. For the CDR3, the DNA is TGCGCCAGCAGCTTGGACATTGCCTACGAGCAGTACTTC.